This T cell receptor (beta chain) was recovered during a study of OX40 agonist ivuxolimab in advanced cancers. Study-level background: Ivuxolimab, which targeted the costimulatory receptor OX40 (CD134), was an agonistic, fully human IgG2 monoclonal antibody. Intravenous ivuxolimab was administered to patients every 2 weeks at six dose levels: 0.01, 0.1, 0.3, 1.5, 3 and 10 mg/kg. Of the roughly 52 patients in dose escalation, about 20 had hepatocellular carcinoma, some 15 had melanoma, 9 had renal cell carcinoma and 9 had head and neck cancer. A male proportion of around 83% and a mean age of roughly 55 years, ranging from roughly 23 to 85, were recorded for the dose-escalation cohort. Prior anti-PD-1, anti-PD-L1 or anti-CTLA-4 therapy was permitted, and checkpoint inhibitors had been received by 30% to 40% of dose-escalation patients. Partial responses occurred in three dose-escalation patients: two with cutaneous melanoma and one with hepatocellular carcinoma. Peripheral TCRbeta sequencing was intended to test whether TCR sequence diversity was altered and clonal T-cell expansion was caused by ivuxolimab. The paper reports the monotherapy dose-escalation portion (N of about 50 patients) of the phase I ivuxolimab trial. The study at large found these results: Which antigens the clonally expanded peripheral T cells were specific for was not determined. In the 0.1-3.0 mg/kg groups, partial responders were among the patients with the lowest normalized peripheral clonal expansion, particularly in CD8+ T cells. Clonal expansion of both CD4+ and CD8+ blood T cells was observed from baseline to week 6 at doses 0.1 to 3.0 mg/kg. Low levels of normalized T-cell clonal expansion were also seen in some patients who did not respond. After ivuxolimab, more expanded clones were found on average in CD8+ T cells than in CD4+ T cells.

A distance of 17 bases separates the germline ends of V and J, which lose 4 bases and 4 bases respectively. CDR1 and CDR2, looked up from the germline V gene, are SGHTA and FQGNSA. The CDR3, cysteine through phenylalanine, is 15 amino acids long. The retained sequence is limited to the CDR3, 45 bases, with the frame set at the first base. For sequencing of the TCRbeta CDR3 region, genomic DNA was extracted from the sorted cells. The immunoSEQ Assay was used to sequence the TCRbeta CDR3 regions. In TCRdb, the immuneACCESS table is reduced to in-frame sequences with V and J assigned. These tables do not hold every clone; where another copy was compared, an unresolved V gene accounts for under half, and the others remain unexplained. The table for this sample lists fewer than 95,000 clones; 90% to 95% of them were counted only once. Less than 0.55% of the sample rests with the top ten. The trial excluded patients who had a history of autoimmune disease or were on systemic immunosuppression. Peripheral blood for TCR sequencing was collected from all dose cohorts at baseline, on cycle 4 day 1, and on cycle 7 day 1. The samples were taken from a phase I, first-in-human, multicenter, open-label dose-escalation trial of ivuxolimab. Adults with locally advanced or metastatic melanoma, renal cell, hepatocellular, or head and neck squamous cell carcinoma were enrolled in the trial. CD4+ and CD8+ T cells were sorted separately from peripheral blood before TCR sequencing.

Comments on this clone: Its antigen is still unknown. One base away there is no much larger clone; base qualities are not given.

Sequenced material: CD4+ or CD8+ T cells sorted from blood, taken in a trial of the OX40 agonist ivuxolimab. The sequence is built from TRBV7-2 and TRBJ2-7, with a tentative D gene TRBD2 over 5 matching bases. The sequence derives from an adult with an advanced solid tumor such as melanoma, head and neck, liver or kidney cancer. This receptor has the CDR3 CASSSPGISNYEQYF. The nucleotide sequence reads TGTGCCAGCAGCTCCCCGGGGATTTCCAATTACGAGCAGTACTTC. Where the CDR3 stops, the reference TRBV7-2 and TRBJ2-7 genes take over; the full variable domain is GAGVSQSPSNKVTEKGKDVELRCDPISGHTALYWYRQSLGQGLEFLIYFQGNSAPDKSGLPSDRFSAERTGGSVSTLTIQRTQQEDSAVYLCASSSPGISNYEQYFGPGTRLTVT.